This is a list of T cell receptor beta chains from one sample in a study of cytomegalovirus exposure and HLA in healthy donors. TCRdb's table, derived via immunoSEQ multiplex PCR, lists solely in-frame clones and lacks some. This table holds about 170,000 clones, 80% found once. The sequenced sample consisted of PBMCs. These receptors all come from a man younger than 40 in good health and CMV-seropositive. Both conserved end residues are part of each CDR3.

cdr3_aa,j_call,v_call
CASSNRGQRDTQYF,TRBJ2-3,TRBV19
CATPGREGNTIYF,TRBJ1-3,TRBV19
CASSKLAGPTDTQYF,TRBJ2-3,TRBV9
CASSQVAGTSGLGEQFF,TRBJ2-1,TRBV14
CASSVGTGADEAFF,TRBJ1-1,TRBV9
CASSEGPSDADTQYF,TRBJ2-3,TRBV6-4
CASSLVGTQSSYNSPLHF,TRBJ1-6,TRBV5-1
CAWSVRGERGTQYF,TRBJ2-5,TRBV30
CASSPTGTGREQYF,TRBJ2-7,TRBV18
CASSLAQGAIDTEAFF,TRBJ1-1,TRBV7-9
CASSLGSGTSGSRGYEQYF,-,TRBV5-1
CASSESGFSDQPQHF,TRBJ1-5,TRBV10-2
CASSQGTAEETQYF,TRBJ2-5,TRBV5-6
CASKALEKTGENQPQHF,TRBJ1-5,TRBV11-2
CASSRDIANTGELFF,TRBJ2-2,TRBV18
CASRDGGYEQYF,TRBJ2-7,TRBV6-5
CASTNMAANEKLFF,TRBJ1-4,TRBV6-5
CASSPSARVSEQYF,TRBJ2-7,TRBV18
CASSQGGLAEAFF,TRBJ1-1,TRBV4-1
CASSERQGPYTNQPQHF,TRBJ1-5,TRBV2
CASSPRGTGNQPQHF,TRBJ1-5,TRBV27
CASSNQGDYNSPLHF,TRBJ1-6,TRBV19
CASSSGTGMSSSYNSPLHF,TRBJ1-6,TRBV7-2
CASSQGGASGSETQYF,TRBJ2-5,TRBV4-2
CASRTGTEKLFF,TRBJ1-4,TRBV6-5
CAWVGLAGENTGELFF,TRBJ2-2,TRBV30
CASSSSGGAQFF,TRBJ2-1,TRBV7-2
CASSPGQNTEAFF,TRBJ1-1,TRBV5-8
CASSQGSYEQYF,-,TRBV14
CASSFRSGGAYNEQFF,TRBJ2-1,TRBV6-5
CASSQGLAVYEQYF,TRBJ2-7,TRBV4-1
CASSFKLYSGANVLTF,TRBJ2-6,TRBV27
CASSIHERTNYGYTF,TRBJ1-2,TRBV19
CASSRAVQETQYF,TRBJ2-5,TRBV2
CASSPPGLAGSSTDTQYF,TRBJ2-3,TRBV18
CASSYGEGARGNTIYF,TRBJ1-3,TRBV6-6
CASRGTGLAATGELFF,TRBJ2-2,TRBV9
CASSKLAGGPTGELFF,TRBJ2-2,TRBV6-6
CASSAPPHNEQFF,TRBJ2-1,TRBV25-1
CASSYGANYGYTF,TRBJ1-2,TRBV7-2
CASSDPGGPDEQFF,TRBJ2-1,TRBV10-1
CSSSATDRDSQLYGYTF,TRBJ1-2,TRBV7-9
CASTSEEHQPQHF,TRBJ1-5,TRBV6-6
CATLPGQGNNEQFF,TRBJ2-1,TRBV10-1
CASSLAVAGGGDEQFF,TRBJ2-1,TRBV9
CASSYLAYGKFF,TRBJ2-1,TRBV6-6
CASSSPPAGGLAQFF,TRBJ2-1,TRBV5-4
CASSVEPGGNSGETQYF,TRBJ2-5,TRBV9
CASGSGLAGGVDTQYF,TRBJ2-3,TRBV12-5
CASSLNRVSGVENSPLHF,TRBJ1-6,TRBV7-2
CASSPRGAPYEQYF,TRBJ2-7,TRBV13
CASSRQGWEQYF,TRBJ2-5,TRBV18
CASSARDRVGGLVVNEQFF,TRBJ2-1,TRBV7-9
CASSLSGGPTDTQYF,TRBJ2-3,TRBV27
CASSLAGGGNEKLFF,TRBJ1-4,TRBV5-6